This T cell receptor (beta chain) was sequenced during a study of identical twins. Points from the study as a whole: Partial confounding of zero-insertion analyses by invariant MAIT and iNKT cells was possible. Out-of-frame alpha sequences shared between twins exhibited an excess of low generation probability. Models predicted less out-of-frame TCR alpha sharing in monozygotic twins than was found.

TCRdb used MiXCR to reprocess the 5' RACE reads, holding one entry per CDR3 protein. In the table there are 420,000 or so distinct CDR3 sequences, under 20% of which are singletons. The CDR3 contains 13 residues. Between the trimmed V and J ends, which lost 5 bases and 6 bases, there was a span of 11 bases. Per the germline V gene, CDR1 is SGHNT and CDR2 is YENEEA. About this clonotype: No antigen is known for it.

J is TRBJ2-1 and V is TRBV11-3, with D unresolved. This sequence was found in a man aged 50-59 years in good health. The specimen was naive T cells sorted from blood. Here the CDR3 reads CASSPGLINEQFF. For the CDR3, the DNA is TGTGCCAGCAGCCCTGGCCTCATCAATGAGCAGTTCTTC.